The 12 T cell receptor beta chains below were found in one sample sequenced in a study of response to subunit inactivated influenza vaccine. Each CDR3 protein is one row after TCRdb ran MiXCR on the RT-PCR reads. The top ten hold over 10% of the sample, which has about 520,000 distinct CDR3 sequences, roughly 7.9% seen once. Material: PBMCs from blood, obtained 23 months after vaccination. The receptors shown here come from a man aged 50 to 69 who received an inactivated influenza vaccine.

This clonotype was seen more than once but under ten times. This chain uses TRBV12-3 or TRBV12-4 with TRBJ2-3; 11 positions match TRBD2. V lost 6 bases and J lost 0; bases outside the gene matches: 2. The CDR3 is made up of 15 amino acids. The CDR3 nucleotides read TGTGCCAGCAGAGGGACTAGCGGTAGCACAGATACGCAGTATTTT. It codes for CASRGTSGSTDTQYF.

This chain links TRBV4-3 with TRBJ2-2, with 7 bases lining up with TRBD2. The CDR3 runs to 16 residues. Trimming removed 1 base from V and 4 bases from J; junction bases left unmatched: 6. CDR1 LGHNA and CDR2 YSLEER come from the germline V gene. The CDR3 DNA sequence: TGCGCCAGCAGCCAAGGAGCGGGGCTAACCACCGGGGAGCTGTTTTTT. Amino acids: CASSQGAGLTTGELFF.

This sequence joins TRBV9 and TRBJ2-1; 9 bases agree with TRBD2. This CDR3 comprises 16 residues. After removal of 3 bases from V and 6 bases from J, the junction contained 10 bases not matched to a gene. Germline V gene sequence: CDR1 SGDLS, CDR2 YYNGEE. The CDR3 region is CASSGGTSRRANEQFF. In DNA form, the CDR3 reads TGTGCCAGCAGCGGGGGGACTAGCAGGAGGGCCAATGAGCAGTTCTTC.

In its sample, this clonotype was seen a few times. V gene TRBV7-9 combines with J gene TRBJ2-3; the D is unclear. The CDR3 extends over 13 amino acids. V was pared by 5 bases and J by 5 bases, with 11 bases between. The germline CDR1 and CDR2 sequences are SEHNR and FQNEAQ (reference sequence). The CDR3 DNA reads as TGTGCCAGCAGCCCACCGGCCTTAGATACGCAGTATTTT. Its protein product is CASSPPALDTQYF.

This clonotype was counted a few times. V gene TRBV7-9 combines with J gene TRBJ1-1; TRBD1 matches 7 bases. CDR1 is SEHNR and CDR2 is FQNEAQ in the germline V gene (reference sequence). This CDR3 region has 15 residues. With V trimmed by 5 bases and J by 5 bases, 11 bases remained unmatched. The CDR3 sequence: CASSTGQASNTEAFF. The CDR3 DNA reads TGTGCCAGCAGCACCGGACAGGCAAGCAATACTGAAGCTTTCTTT.

V and J are TRBV7-8 and TRBJ1-5; D is unresolved. The CDR3 runs 15 residues. V lost 2 bases, J lost 5 bases, and 13 bases lay in between. Germline CDR1 is SGHVS and CDR2 is FQNEAQ. CDR3 loop: CASSLTLGWDQPQHF. The CDR3 DNA reads TGTGCCAGCAGCTTAACCCTGGGTTGGGATCAGCCCCAGCATTTT.

This clonotype was counted at least ten times. The chain uses TRBV4-3 and TRBJ2-3; the D call may be TRBD1 or TRBD2 (7 bases each). Per the germline V gene, CDR1 is LGHNA and CDR2 is YSLEER. V was cut by 5 bases and J by 7 bases, with 22 bases left in between. The CDR3 consists of 16 residues. CDR3 in amino acids: CASSIGGGGRHHTQYF. The CDR3 DNA reads TGCGCCAGCAGCATCGGAGGGGGCGGGAGACACCATACGCAGTATTTT.

This clonotype showed up just a few times. The genes are TRBV10-3 and TRBJ2-7; D is unclear. This CDR3 has 16 residues. CDR1 is ENHRY, CDR2 SYGVKD, per germline. With 0 bases removed from V and 0 bases from J, the gap between germline ends came to 12 bases. The CDR3 nucleotides are TGTGCCATCAGTGAGTCCACAGTAAGGAGCTCCTACGAGCAGTACTTC. It is translated as CAISESTVRSSYEQYF.

This clonotype was picked up many times. This chain joins TRBV20-1 and TRBJ2-3; D could derive from TRBD1 or TRBD2 (5 bases each). V shed 2 bases and J shed 1 base, with 7 bases lying between them. CDR1 and CDR2 from the germline V gene are DFQATT and SNEGSKA (reference sequence). The CDR3 runs 13 residues. The CDR3 DNA sequence: TGCAGTGCTAGAAGGGACGGCACAGATACGCAGTATTTT. Protein product: CSARRDGTDTQYF.

This clonotype was counted between two and nine times. This sequence joins TRBV18 and TRBJ2-5, with D perhaps TRBD1 (6 bases). CDR1 is KGHSH, CDR2 LQKENI, per germline. This CDR3 is built from 12 residues. V shed 9 bases and J shed 2 bases, with 10 bases lying between them. The CDR3 sequence is CASTGKQETQYF. DNA of the CDR3: TGTGCCAGTACAGGGAAGCAAGAGACCCAGTACTTC.

V usage is TRBV11-2 and J usage is TRBJ2-7; tentatively, D is TRBD2 (5 bases). V was trimmed by 1 base and J by 5 bases, leaving 15 bases between them. Looked up from germline, CDR1 is SGHAT and CDR2 is FQNNGV. CDR3 size: 15 residues. In DNA form, the CDR3 reads TGTGCCAGCAGCTTAGGAATTCGCGCGGGCCACGAGCAGTACTTC. It specifies CASSLGIRAGHEQYF.

This clonotype was found many times. The rearrangement joins TRBV29-1 to TRBJ2-1; the match to TRBD2 covers 8 bases. The CDR3 is 14 residues long. Germline-derived CDR1 and CDR2 are SQVTM and ANQGSEA. Germline trimming cut 6 bases from V and 4 bases from J; bases unmatched to any gene: 8. CDR3 protein: CSVGRAGQYNEQFF. CDR3 DNA sequence: TGCAGCGTCGGGAGGGCCGGTCAATACAATGAGCAGTTCTTC.